What follows are 7 T cell receptor beta chains derived from one specimen sequenced in a study of shared clonotypes between healthy human individuals. Sequencing used immunoSEQ multiplex PCR; TCRdb keeps in-frame clones, though not all of them. This sample yields some 2.1 million clones, of which approximately 95% are seen a single time; more than 0.1% belongs to the top ten. The specimen was naive CD4+ T cells sorted from blood. The subset was: CD45RA+ positively selected. The receptor source for this set is a man younger than 35 in good health.

This sequence joins TRBV4-3 and TRBJ2-5; possible D gene TRBD2, 5 bases. The germline V gene encodes CDR1 LGHNA and CDR2 YSLEER. This CDR3 contains 15 residues. Between the trimmed V and J ends, which lost 1 base and 2 bases, there was a span of 11 bases. Here the CDR3 DNA reads TGCGCCAGCAGCCAAGTTGCAGCGGATCAAGAGACCCAGTACTTC. Translated, it gives CASSQVAADQETQYF.

The rearrangement uses TRBV10-1 and TRBJ2-3; no definite D call. V shed 0 bases and J shed 1 base, with 5 bases lying between them. This CDR3 comprises 14 residues. From germline, CDR1 is WNHNN and CDR2 SYGVQD (reference sequence). CDR3 protein: CASSESQGTDTQYF. CDR3 in DNA: TGCGCCAGCAGTGAGTCCCAGGGCACAGATACGCAGTATTTT.

On this clone: Other DNA variants within this sample encode the same CDR3. V gene TRBV5-1 combines with J gene TRBJ2-3, with a tentative D call TRBD1 (5 bases). The germline CDR1 and CDR2 sequences are SGHRS and YFSETQ. The CDR3 contains 13 residues. V was trimmed by 0 bases and J by 6 bases, leaving 8 bases between them. The CDR3 is CASSLEGSDTQYF. The CDR3 DNA is TGCGCCAGCAGCTTGGAGGGGTCGGATACGCAGTATTTT.

The chain employs TRBV7-2 and TRBJ2-1; 11 bases agree with TRBD2. This CDR3 comprises 19 residues. V trimming: 2 bases; J trimming: 7 bases; junction bases outside the gene matches: 16. CDR1 and CDR2 from the germline V gene are SGHTA and FQGNSA. The CDR3 sequence: CASSLQSSPGIAGGNEQFF. The CDR3 DNA follows: TGTGCCAGCAGCTTACAATCCTCTCCTGGAATAGCGGGAGGGAATGAGCAGTTCTTC.

V and J are TRBV7-2 and TRBJ2-7; D gene unclear. The germline V and J ends were trimmed by 1 base and 5 bases, with 12 bases remaining between them. The CDR3 is made up of 14 amino acids. From germline, CDR1 is SGHTA and CDR2 FQGNSA. The CDR3 nucleotides are TGTGCCAGCAGCTTAGGACCAGAGACCCACGAGCAGTACTTC. As protein: CASSLGPETHEQYF.

V gene TRBV7-2 combines with J gene TRBJ1-2; D uncertain. Trimming stripped 5 bases from V and 6 bases from J, with 13 bases between. The CDR3 consists of 13 residues. CDR1 is SGHTA and CDR2 is FQGNSA in the germline V gene. In DNA, the CDR3 is TGTGCCAGCAGCCCCGACCGGAGGGATGGCTACACCTTC. It specifies CASSPDRRDGYTF.

The V gene is TRBV29-1, the J gene TRBJ1-2; the D gene is possibly TRBD1 (6 bases). V shed 5 bases and J shed 1 base, with 11 bases lying between them. This CDR3 has 13 residues. Germline lookup yields CDR1 SQVTM and CDR2 ANQGSEA. CDR3 residues: CSVRSDSNYGYTF. As DNA, the CDR3 is TGCAGCGTTCGCTCGGACAGTAACTATGGCTACACCTTC. Looking up the rest from reference TRBV29-1 and TRBJ1-2 gives the full variable domain: SAVISQKPSRDICQRGTSLTIQCQVDSQVTMMFWYRQQPGQSLTLIATANQGSEATYESGFVIDKFPISRPNLTFSTLTVSNMSPEDSSIYLCSVRSDSNYGYTFGSGTRLTVV.